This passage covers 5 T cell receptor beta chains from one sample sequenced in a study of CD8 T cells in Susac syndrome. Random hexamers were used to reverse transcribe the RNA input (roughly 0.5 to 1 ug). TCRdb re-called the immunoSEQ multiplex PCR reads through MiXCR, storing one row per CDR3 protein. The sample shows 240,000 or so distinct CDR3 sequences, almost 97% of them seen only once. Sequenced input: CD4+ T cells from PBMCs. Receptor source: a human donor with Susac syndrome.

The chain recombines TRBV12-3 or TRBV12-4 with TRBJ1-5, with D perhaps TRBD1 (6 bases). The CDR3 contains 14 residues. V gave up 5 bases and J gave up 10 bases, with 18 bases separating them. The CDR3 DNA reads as TGTGCCAGCAGTCAGGGGTCCTCCTTGTCACCCCAGCATTTT. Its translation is CASSQGSSLSPQHF.

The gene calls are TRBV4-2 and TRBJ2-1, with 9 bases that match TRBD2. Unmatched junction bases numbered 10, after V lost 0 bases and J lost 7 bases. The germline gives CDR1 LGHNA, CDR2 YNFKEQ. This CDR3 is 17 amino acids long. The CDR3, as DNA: TGTGCCAGCAGCCAAGACGCGGCTAGCGGGATACGAAATGAGCAGTTCTTC. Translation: CASSQDAASGIRNEQFF.

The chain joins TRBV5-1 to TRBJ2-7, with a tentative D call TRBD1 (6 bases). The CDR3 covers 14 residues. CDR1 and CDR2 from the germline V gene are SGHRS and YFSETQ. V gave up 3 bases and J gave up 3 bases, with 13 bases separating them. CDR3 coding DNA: TGCGCCAGCAGCTCCCAGGGGTCAGGCTACGAGCAGTACTTC. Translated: CASSSQGSGYEQYF.

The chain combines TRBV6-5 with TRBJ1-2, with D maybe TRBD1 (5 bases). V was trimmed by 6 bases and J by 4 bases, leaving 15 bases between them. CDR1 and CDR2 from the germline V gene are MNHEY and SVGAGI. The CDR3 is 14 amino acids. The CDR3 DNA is TGTGCCAGCAGGAGCCCCCGGGGCGGCTATGGCTACACCTTC. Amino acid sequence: CASRSPRGGYGYTF.

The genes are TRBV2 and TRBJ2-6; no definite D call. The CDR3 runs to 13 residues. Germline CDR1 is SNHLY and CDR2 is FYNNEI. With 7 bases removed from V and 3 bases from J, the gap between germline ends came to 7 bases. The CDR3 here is CASTNLGANVLTF. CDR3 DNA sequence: TGTGCCAGCACCAACCTTGGGGCCAACGTCCTGACTTTC.